This note documents a single T cell receptor beta chain sequence. The antigen is unknown. The data are from a study of T-cell reconstitution after alpha-beta-depleted transplantation in children. Whole-study results and caveats: Reportedly, roughly two months post-transplant, alpha-beta T cells arose from several hundred expanded graft clones. Day-60 TCRbeta diversity that was high in some patients was derived from surviving recipient T cells and thymic progenitors.

This sample's TCRbeta library carried unique molecular identifier barcodes. TCRdb called the PCR reads again in MiXCR, with one record for every CDR3 protein. The repertoire holds 250,000 to 350,000 distinct CDR3 sequences, with approximately 23% as singletons. This CDR3 has 15 residues. Trimming left V 5 bases short and J 2 bases short, with 15 bases between. Per germline, CDR1 KGHSH and CDR2 LQKENI. V is TRBV18 and J is TRBJ1-2; D possibly corresponds to TRBD1 (5 bases). This TCR came from a male patient younger than 18 who had a stem cell transplant for acute lymphoblastic leukemia, so the T cells may come from the graft donor. The input for sequencing was PBMCs, mostly from graft donor cells, taken 180 days after TCRalphabeta/CD19-depleted stem cell transplant. CDR3: CASSSSGTDNYGYTF. The DNA for the CDR3 is TGTGCCAGCTCATCTTCCGGGACGGACAACTATGGCTACACCTTC.